Following are 3 T cell receptor beta chains from one sample sequenced in a study of patients and donors after allogeneic stem cell transplantation. Each CDR3 protein is one row after TCRdb ran MiXCR on the RT-PCR reads. The table includes around 160,000 distinct CDR3 sequences, 25% to 35% detected once. Sequences were obtained from blood, either unsorted or a sorted T cell fraction (not recorded which). All receptors derive from a human donor who was either an allogeneic HSCT recipient or a stem cell or donor lymphocyte infusion donor (not recorded which). It is not recorded whose cells these are; they may come from a transplant donor.

This clonotype was observed at least ten times. The gene calls are TRBV6-5 and TRBJ1-2; D is unresolved. Germline assignment: CDR1 MNHEY and CDR2 SVGAGI. The CDR3 runs to 13 residues. Trimming removed 0 bases from V and 0 bases from J, with 2 bases in between. The CDR3 DNA sequence: TGTGCCAGCAGTTACTCAGCTAACTATGGCTACACCTTC. It encodes CASSYSANYGYTF.

This chain's CDR3 is CAWSIQGGTEAFF. The CDR3 DNA sequence: TGTGCCTGGAGTATACAGGGAGGCACTGAAGCTTTCTTT. This chain uses TRBV30 with TRBJ1-1; TRBD1 is a possible D gene (6 bases). The germline V gene encodes CDR1 GTSNPN and CDR2 SVGIG (reference sequence). The V and J ends lost 2 bases and 4 bases respectively, with 11 bases between them. The length of the CDR3 is 13 residues.

This chain joins TRBV6-5 and TRBJ1-5, with D unresolved. There are 16 residues in the CDR3. Germline V gene data show CDR1 as MNHEY and CDR2 as SVGAGI. V lost 0 bases and J lost 2, with 11 bases in between. This CDR3 is CASSYSKPWGNQPQHF. The CDR3 bases are TGTGCCAGCAGTTACTCGAAACCCTGGGGCAATCAGCCCCAGCATTTT.